This TCR beta chain was identified during a study of regulatory T cells in long-lasting Graves disease. Study-wide context: Antithyroid drugs had been taken under 3 months by newly diagnosed Graves' patients.

Sample time point: newly diagnosed GD, antithyroid drugs for less than 3 months. Scientists built the TCR library using RNA that was extracted from PBMCs. EDTA tubes held roughly 9 milliliters of peripheral blood from each patient. The study's findings and limits: Possibly, accuracy suffered from the small sample size. The study found persistent patients shared more public clonotypes (over 2,500) than new patients (approximately 870).

According to the study, TCR beta libraries were built with iRepertoire HTBI primers and CDR3-region Arm-PCR. TCRdb independently ran MiXCR on the multiplex PCR reads; one entry per CDR3 protein. In the table there are fewer than 400,000 distinct CDR3 sequences, roughly 18% of which are singletons. There are many counts of this clonotype. Its antigen is currently unknown. This CDR3 has 15 amino acids. The germline CDR1 and CDR2 sequences are LGHDT and YNNKEL (reference sequence). J gave up 5 bases and V 1 base, and 5 bases lay outside the gene matches. This specimen was peripheral blood mononuclear cells (PBMCs), taken at new diagnosis, from a patient treated with antithyroid drugs. This chain connects TRBV3-1 to TRBJ2-7, with 10 positions matching TRBD2. The source of this sequence is a female donor with Graves disease. CDR3 nucleotide sequence: TGTGCCAGCAGCCAAGGAGCGGGAGGGCCAAACGAGCAGTACTTC. This encodes CASSQGAGGPNEQYF.